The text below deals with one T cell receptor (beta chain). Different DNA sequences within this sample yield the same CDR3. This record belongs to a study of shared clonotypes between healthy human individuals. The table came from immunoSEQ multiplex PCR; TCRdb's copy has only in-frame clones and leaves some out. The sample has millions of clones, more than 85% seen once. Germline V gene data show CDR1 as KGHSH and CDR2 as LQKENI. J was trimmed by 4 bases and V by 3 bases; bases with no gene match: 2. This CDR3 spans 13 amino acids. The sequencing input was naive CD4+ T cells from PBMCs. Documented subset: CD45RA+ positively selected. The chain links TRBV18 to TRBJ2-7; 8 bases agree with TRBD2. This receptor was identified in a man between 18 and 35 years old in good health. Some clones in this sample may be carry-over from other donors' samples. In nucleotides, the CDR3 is TGTGCCAGCTCACCCGGGGGGGGATACGAGCAGTACTTC. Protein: CASSPGGGYEQYF.